The subject of this entry is one T cell receptor (beta chain). The sample comes from a study of blood T cell repertoires in COVID-19. Study summary: Nucleic acid was either cDNA or gDNA, and it came from T cells, B-cell-depleted T cells, or PBMCs.

Some clones are missing from TCRdb's copy, which holds only in-frame ones; the method was immunoSEQ multiplex PCR. The sample holds 280,000 or so clones; roughly 90% are singletons and the top ten take roughly 2.9%. This CDR3 spans 19 amino acids. Germline V CDR1 and CDR2: GTSNPN, SVGIG (reference sequence). Trimming at V came to 3 bases and at J to 0 bases, leaving 16 bases not matched to a gene. The specimen was PBMCs or T cells enriched from blood (not recorded which). The TCR originated in a woman between 45 and 60 years old who had been exposed to COVID-19. The V call is TRBV30, the J call TRBJ1-5, with 8 bases aligning to TRBD1. CDR3 loop: CAWSQPTGGVVHSNQPQHF. CDR3 bases: TGTGCCTGGAGCCAACCTACAGGGGGGGTTGTTCATAGCAATCAGCCCCAGCATTTT.